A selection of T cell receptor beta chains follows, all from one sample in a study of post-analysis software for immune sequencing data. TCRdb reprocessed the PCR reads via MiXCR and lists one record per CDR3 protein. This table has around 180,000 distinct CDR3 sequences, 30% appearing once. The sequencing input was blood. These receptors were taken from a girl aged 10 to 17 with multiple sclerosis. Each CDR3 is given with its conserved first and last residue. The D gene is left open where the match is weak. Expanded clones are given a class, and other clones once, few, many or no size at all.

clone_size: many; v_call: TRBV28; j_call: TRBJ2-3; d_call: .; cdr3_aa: CASSFRPDTQYF; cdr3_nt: TGTGCCAGCAGTTTTAGGCCAGATACGCAGTATTTT
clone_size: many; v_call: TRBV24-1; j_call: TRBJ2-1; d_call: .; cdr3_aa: CATSDFVDEQFF; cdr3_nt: TGTGCCACCAGTGATTTTGTTGATGAGCAGTTCTTC
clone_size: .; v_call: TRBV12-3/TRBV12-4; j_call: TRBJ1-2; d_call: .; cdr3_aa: CAGSLQALNYGYTF; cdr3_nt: TGTGCCGGCAGCTTGCAGGCCCTTAACTATGGCTACACCTTC
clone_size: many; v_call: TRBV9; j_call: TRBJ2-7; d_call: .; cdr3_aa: CASSAGRDSEEQYF; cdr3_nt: TGTGCCAGCAGCGCGGGCAGGGACTCGGAGGAGCAGTACTTC
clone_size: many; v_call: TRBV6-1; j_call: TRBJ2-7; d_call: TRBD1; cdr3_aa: CASSEALMGQVGYEQYF; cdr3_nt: TGTGCCAGCAGTGAAGCGCTTATGGGACAGGTGGGCTACGAGCAGTACTTC
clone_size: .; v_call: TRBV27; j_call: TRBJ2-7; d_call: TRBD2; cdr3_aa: CASSLSGYGTFKRETAYEQYF; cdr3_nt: TGTGCCAGCAGTTTATCGGGATACGGGACTTTTAAGCGGGAGACTGCCTACGAGCAGTACTTC
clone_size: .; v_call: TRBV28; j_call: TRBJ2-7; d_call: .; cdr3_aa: CASSPQGSTFCEQYF; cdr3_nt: TGTGCCAGCAGTCCCCAGGGGAGTACCTTCTGCGAGCAGTACTTC
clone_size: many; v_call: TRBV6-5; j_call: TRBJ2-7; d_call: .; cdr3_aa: CASSYRSIGYEQYF; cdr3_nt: TGTGCCAGCAGTTACAGGAGTATCGGCTACGAGCAGTACTTC
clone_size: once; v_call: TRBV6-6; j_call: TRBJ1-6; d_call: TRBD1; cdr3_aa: CASSSPDRVGATLHF; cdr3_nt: TGTGCCAGCAGTTCTCCGGACAGGGTCGGGGCCACCCTCCACTTT
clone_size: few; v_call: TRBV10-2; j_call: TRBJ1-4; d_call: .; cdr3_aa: CASSERQATNEKLFF; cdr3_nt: TGCGCCAGCAGTGAGAGGCAGGCAACTAATGAAAAACTGTTTTTT
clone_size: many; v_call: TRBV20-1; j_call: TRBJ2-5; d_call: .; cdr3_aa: CSASAGSTGREETQYF; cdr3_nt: TGCAGTGCTAGTGCCGGTTCGACAGGCCGAGAAGAGACCCAGTACTTC
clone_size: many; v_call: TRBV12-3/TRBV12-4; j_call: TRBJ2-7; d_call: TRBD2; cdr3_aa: CASSFGQRDYEQYF; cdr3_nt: TGTGCCAGCAGTTTCGGGCAGCGGGACTACGAGCAGTACTTC
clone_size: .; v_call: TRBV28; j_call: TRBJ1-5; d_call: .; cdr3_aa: CASIPSGGISNQPQHF; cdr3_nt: TGTGCCAGCATCCCTTCCGGAGGGATTAGCAATCAGCCCCAGCATTTT
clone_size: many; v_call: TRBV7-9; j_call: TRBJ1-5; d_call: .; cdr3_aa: CASSLSPEQPQHF; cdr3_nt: TGTGCCAGCAGCCTCTCGCCGGAACAGCCCCAGCATTTT
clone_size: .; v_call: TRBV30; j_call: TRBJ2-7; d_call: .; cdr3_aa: CAWSFSRSNEQYF; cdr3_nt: TGTGCCTGGAGTTTCTCTCGGAGTAATGAGCAGTACTTC
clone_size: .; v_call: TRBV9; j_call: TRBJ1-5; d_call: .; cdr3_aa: CASGSGDYQPQHF; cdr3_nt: TGTGCCAGCGGCTCAGGGGATTATCAGCCCCAGCATTTT
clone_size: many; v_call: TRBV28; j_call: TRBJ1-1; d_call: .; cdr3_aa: CASKRSHATEAFF; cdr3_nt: TGTGCCAGCAAGCGTTCTCACGCCACTGAAGCTTTCTTT
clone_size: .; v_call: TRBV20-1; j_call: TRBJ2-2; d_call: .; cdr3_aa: CSARDFGGELFF; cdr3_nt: TGCAGTGCTAGAGACTTTGGCGGGGAGCTGTTTTTT
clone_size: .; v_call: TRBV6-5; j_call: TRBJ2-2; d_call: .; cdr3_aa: CASSYGDTVNTGELFF; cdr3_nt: TGTGCCAGCAGTTACGGGGACACCGTGAACACCGGGGAGCTGTTTTTT
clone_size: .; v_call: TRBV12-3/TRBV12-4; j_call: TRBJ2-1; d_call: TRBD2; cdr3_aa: CAAGTSGSYNEQFF; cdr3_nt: TGTGCCGCCGGGACTAGCGGTTCCTACAATGAGCAGTTCTTC
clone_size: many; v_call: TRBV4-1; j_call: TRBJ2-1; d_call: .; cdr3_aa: CASSQAYQFF; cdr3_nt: TGCGCCAGCAGCCAAGCCTACCAGTTCTTC
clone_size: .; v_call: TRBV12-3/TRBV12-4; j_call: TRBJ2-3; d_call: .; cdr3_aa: CASSFLAGSTDAQYF; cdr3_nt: TGTGCCAGCAGTTTTCTCGCGGGAAGCACAGATGCGCAGTATTTT
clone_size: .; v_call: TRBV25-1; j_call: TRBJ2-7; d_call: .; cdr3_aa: CASSEAKGRYYEQYF; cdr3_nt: TGTGCCAGCAGTGAAGCGAAGGGACGTTATTACGAGCAGTACTTC
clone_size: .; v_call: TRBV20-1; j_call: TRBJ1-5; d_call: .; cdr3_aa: CSARDPGQPQHF; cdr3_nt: TGTAGTGCTAGAGATCCCGGTCAGCCCCAGCATTTT
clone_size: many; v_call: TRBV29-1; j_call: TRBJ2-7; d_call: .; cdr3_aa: CSVAGNFSPDEQYF; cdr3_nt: TGCAGCGTTGCGGGGAATTTTTCTCCTGACGAGCAGTACTTC
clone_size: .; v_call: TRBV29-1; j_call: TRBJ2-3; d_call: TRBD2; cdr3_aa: CSGRLTSGRWDTQYF; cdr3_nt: TGCAGCGGGCGACTGACTAGCGGGCGTTGGGATACGCAGTATTTT
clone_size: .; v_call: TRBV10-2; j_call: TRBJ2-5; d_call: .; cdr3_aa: CASSEGGTAGEIQYF; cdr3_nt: TGCGCCAGCAGTGAGGGAGGGACAGCAGGGGAGATCCAGTACTTC